This T cell receptor (beta chain) originates from a study of early T cells in non-severe SARS-CoV-2 infection. Study-wide context: Sequencing used unsorted whole-blood bulk RNA, so chains lack pairing.

This clonotype was seen only a few times. The CDR3 totals 13 residues. V shed 6 bases and J shed 1 base, with 9 bases lying between them. TCRdb re-called the 5' RACE reads with MiXCR, one entry per CDR3 protein. The table has more than 65,000 distinct CDR3 sequences, roughly an eighth seen once; the top ten hold around 1.3%. The sequence was collected from an adult who was a healthcare worker with PCR-confirmed SARS-CoV-2 infection or an uninfected control (not recorded which). Source material: whole blood. V usage is TRBV12-3 or TRBV12-4 and J usage is TRBJ1-1, with D possibly TRBD1 on 5 matching bases. The CDR3 loop is CASRSGQNTEAFF. CDR3 DNA: TGTGCCAGCAGGAGCGGACAGAACACTGAAGCTTTCTTT.